The T cell receptor beta chain under discussion was sequenced for a study of T cells in tuberculosis. Study background: CD1B tetramers identified T cells specific for mycobacterial lipid GMM.

V trimming: 6 bases; J trimming: 5 bases; junction bases outside the gene matches: 12. Per the germline V gene, CDR1 is MNHEY and CDR2 is SMNVEV (reference sequence). The CDR3 is 16 residues long. The method was immunoSEQ multiplex PCR; TCRdb's version includes in-frame clones alone and lacks a portion of them. Seen here are about 34,000 clones, approximately 90% observed once, and the top ten hold roughly 2%. This clone was counted once. The sample taken for sequencing was PBMCs. This TCR derives from a donor aged 10-30 years with latent tuberculosis or without tuberculosis infection. This chain links TRBV27 with TRBJ2-5; 10 positions agree with TRBD2. CDR3 bases: TGTGCCAGCAGCAGGGGGCTAGCGGGGGTTTGGGAGACCCAGTACTTC. Translated, it gives CASSRGLAGVWETQYF.